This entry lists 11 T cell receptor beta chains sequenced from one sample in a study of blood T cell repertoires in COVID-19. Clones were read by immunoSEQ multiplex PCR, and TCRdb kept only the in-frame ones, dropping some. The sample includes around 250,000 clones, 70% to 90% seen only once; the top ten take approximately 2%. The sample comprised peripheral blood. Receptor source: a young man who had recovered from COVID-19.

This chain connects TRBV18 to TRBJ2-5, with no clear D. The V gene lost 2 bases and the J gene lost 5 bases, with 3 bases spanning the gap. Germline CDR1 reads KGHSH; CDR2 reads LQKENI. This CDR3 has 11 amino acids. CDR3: CASSPEETQYF. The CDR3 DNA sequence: TGTGCCAGCTCACCAGAGGAGACCCAGTACTTC. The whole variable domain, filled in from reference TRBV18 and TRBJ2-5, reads NAGVMQNPRHLVRRRGQEARLRCSPMKGHSHVYWYRQLPEEGLKFMVYLQKENIIDESGMPKERFSAEFPKEGPSILRIQQVVRGDSAAYFCASSPEETQYFGPGTRLLVL.

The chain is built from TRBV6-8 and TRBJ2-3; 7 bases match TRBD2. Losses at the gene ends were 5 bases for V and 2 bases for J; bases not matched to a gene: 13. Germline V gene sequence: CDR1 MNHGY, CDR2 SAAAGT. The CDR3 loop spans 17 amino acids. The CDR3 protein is CASSTGTSAALTDTQYF. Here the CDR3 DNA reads TGTGCCAGCAGTACTGGCACTAGCGCCGCACTCACAGATACGCAGTATTTT.

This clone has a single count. CDR3 region: CASAPGQGNTEAFF. CDR3 DNA: TGTGCCAGTGCTCCGGGACAGGGGAATACTGAAGCTTTCTTT. This chain connects TRBV2 to TRBJ1-1; 10 bases agree with TRBD1. The J segment lost 5 bases and the V segment lost 9 bases, leaving 9 bases of the junction unmatched. Germline assignment: CDR1 SNHLY and CDR2 FYNNEI. CDR3 length: 14 amino acids.

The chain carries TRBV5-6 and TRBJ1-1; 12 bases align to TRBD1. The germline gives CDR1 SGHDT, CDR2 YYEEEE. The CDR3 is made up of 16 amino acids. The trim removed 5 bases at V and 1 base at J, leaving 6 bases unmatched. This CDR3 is CASSSGTGGRNTEAFF. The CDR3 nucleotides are TGTGCCAGCAGTTCCGGGACAGGGGGCCGGAACACTGAAGCTTTCTTT.

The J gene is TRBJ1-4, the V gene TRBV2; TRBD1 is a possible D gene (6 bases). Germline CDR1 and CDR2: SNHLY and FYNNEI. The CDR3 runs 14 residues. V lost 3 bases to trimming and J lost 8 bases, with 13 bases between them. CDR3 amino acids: CASSDGTRREKLFF. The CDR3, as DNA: TGTGCCAGCAGTGACGGGACACGGAGGGAAAAACTGTTTTTT.

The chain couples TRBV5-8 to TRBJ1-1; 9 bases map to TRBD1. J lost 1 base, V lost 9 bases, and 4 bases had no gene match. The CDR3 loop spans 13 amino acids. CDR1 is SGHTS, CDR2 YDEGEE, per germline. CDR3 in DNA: TGTGCCACCAAGGACAGGGGGAACACTGAAGCTTTCTTT. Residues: CATKDRGNTEAFF.

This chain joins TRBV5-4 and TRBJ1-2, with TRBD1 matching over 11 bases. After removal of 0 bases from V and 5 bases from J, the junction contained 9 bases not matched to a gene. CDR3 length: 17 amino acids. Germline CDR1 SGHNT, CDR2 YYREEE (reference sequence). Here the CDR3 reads CASSLVPPGQGGYGYTF. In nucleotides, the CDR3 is TGTGCCAGCAGCTTGGTGCCCCCGGGACAGGGGGGATATGGCTACACCTTC.

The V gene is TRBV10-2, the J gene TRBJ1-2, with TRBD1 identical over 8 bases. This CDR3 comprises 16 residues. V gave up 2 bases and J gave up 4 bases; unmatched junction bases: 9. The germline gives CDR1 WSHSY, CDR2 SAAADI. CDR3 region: CASSEGGRGPLYGYTF. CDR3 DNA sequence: TGCGCCAGCAGTGAGGGCGGCAGGGGGCCTCTCTATGGCTACACCTTC.

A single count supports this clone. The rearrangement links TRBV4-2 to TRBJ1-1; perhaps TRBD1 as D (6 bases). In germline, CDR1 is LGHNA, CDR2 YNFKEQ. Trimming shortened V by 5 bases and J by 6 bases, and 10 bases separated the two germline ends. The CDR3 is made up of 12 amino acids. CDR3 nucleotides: TGTGCCAGCAGCTTTACAGGGTCTGAAGCTTTCTTT. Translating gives CASSFTGSEAFF.

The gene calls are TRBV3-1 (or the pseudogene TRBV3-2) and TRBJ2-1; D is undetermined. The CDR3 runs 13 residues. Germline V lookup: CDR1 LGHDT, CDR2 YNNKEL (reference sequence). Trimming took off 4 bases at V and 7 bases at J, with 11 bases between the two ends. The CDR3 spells CASSRLVGNEQFF. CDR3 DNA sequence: TGTGCCAGCAGCCGGCTAGTAGGAAATGAGCAGTTCTTC.

CDR3 sequence reads: CASSLALGGRGGNEQFF. CDR3 nucleotide sequence: TGTGCCAGCAGCTTAGCGCTAGGGGGTAGGGGCGGCAATGAGCAGTTCTTC. This chain links TRBV7-2 with TRBJ2-1, with D possibly being TRBD1 (6 bases). Germline CDR1 is SGHTA and CDR2 is FQGNSA. V was shortened by 0 bases and J by 6 bases, with 18 bases between the two germline ends. The CDR3 runs 17 residues.